This record looks at one T cell receptor (beta chain) sequence and its context. Its cognate antigen is unknown. These data are taken from a study of T-cell memory formation after mild COVID-19. Study observations and caveats: For second-wave clones that peaked at day 37, SARS-CoV-2 specificity went unverified. Mainly CM and EM harbored the contracting CD4+ clones; mainly EMRA harbored the CD8+ ones. CD4/CD8 balance characterized clones contracting day 15 to 85, and CD4+ skew characterized later expanders.

The germline V and J ends were trimmed by 4 bases and 0 bases, with 10 bases remaining between them. Germline V CDR1 and CDR2: MNHEY, SMNVEV (reference sequence). This CDR3 has 16 residues. TCRdb re-derived calls from the 5' RACE reads in MiXCR, one entry per CDR3 protein. Seen here are 250,000 or so distinct CDR3 sequences, under 20% observed once, and the top ten hold about 21%. This clonotype was sampled from a man in his late teens or twenties who had mild COVID-19 (a few samples of this study predate the infection). Cell type and time point are not known. Sequencing was carried out using PBMCs or a T cell subset sorted from them (not recorded which). This sequence joins TRBV27 and TRBJ2-6; D is perhaps TRBD2 (6 bases). The CDR3 coding sequence is TGTGCCAGCAGTTCTCCAGCGGGCTCTGGGGCCAACGTCCTGACTTTC. The encoded protein is CASSSPAGSGANVLTF.